The rows below give T cell receptor beta chains drawn from one sample of a study of blood T cell repertoires in COVID-19. Some clones are missing from TCRdb's copy, which holds only in-frame ones; the method was immunoSEQ multiplex PCR. This sample has hundreds of thousands of clones, with roughly 85% found just once. Sequenced: PBMCs or T cells enriched from blood (not recorded which). All receptors derive from a man aged 35-49 years who had been exposed to COVID-19. Each CDR3 is given with its conserved first and last residue. The order of the fields is CDR3 length, V gene, clone size, J gene, CDR3 protein. Clone size is given for some rows only: seen once, a few or many times, or a class if the clone is expanded.

length: 14; V: TRBV18; size: once; J: TRBJ2-5; CDR3: CASSPGLAEETQYF
length: 17; V: TRBV21-1; size: once; J: TRBJ2-3; CDR3: CASSRGIVPSRQDTQYF
length: 15; V: TRBV30; size: -; J: TRBJ1-1; CDR3: CAWSPTGGGGTEAFF
length: 11; V: TRBV10-2; size: once; J: TRBJ1-2; CDR3: CASTGGYGYTF
length: 11; V: TRBV30; size: -; J: TRBJ2-2; CDR3: CAWTSKGELFF
length: 15; V: TRBV5-1; size: -; J: TRBJ2-7; CDR3: CASSDRPGQPYEQYF
length: 13; V: TRBV5-4; size: -; J: TRBJ1-1; CDR3: CASQLDRATEAFF
length: 14; V: TRBV5-8; size: -; J: TRBJ1-5; CDR3: CASSLGTRGGPQHF
length: 13; V: TRBV18; size: -; J: TRBJ1-1; CDR3: CASSRDKNTEAFF
length: 13; V: TRBV15; size: -; J: TRBJ2-7; CDR3: CATRDGSSYEQYF
length: 16; V: TRBV11-1; size: -; J: TRBJ2-1; CDR3: CASSQQGGVVDNEQFF